This T cell receptor (beta chain) was retrieved from a study of neurological immune-mediated disorders. Study-wide results and limits: None of the CDR3 amino acid sequences in expanded clones turned up in more than one subject, which points to private repertoires in all groups.

The group of healthy controls was made up of people who were blood bank volunteers in Maryland, USA. 950,000 to 1,000,000 sorted CD4+ or CD8+ T cells made each library. This CDR3 comprises 17 residues. J was trimmed by 4 bases and V by 1 base; bases with no gene match: 7. Per germline, CDR1 LNHDA and CDR2 SQIVND (reference sequence). This clonotype was detected ten times or more. Its antigen remains unknown. Each CDR3 protein gets one entry after TCRdb re-called the 5' RACE reads with MiXCR. The sample consists of approximately 16,000 distinct CDR3 sequences, about 10% of them appearing once. The origin of this receptor is a man aged 50-60 years in good health. The sequencing input was CD8+ T cells from blood. This chain connects TRBV19 to TRBJ2-1; 10 bases align to TRBD2. DNA for the CDR3: TGTGCCAGTAGTATAGGGACTAGCGGTGCCGTGTACAATGAGCAGTTCTTC. Translating gives CASSIGTSGAVYNEQFF.